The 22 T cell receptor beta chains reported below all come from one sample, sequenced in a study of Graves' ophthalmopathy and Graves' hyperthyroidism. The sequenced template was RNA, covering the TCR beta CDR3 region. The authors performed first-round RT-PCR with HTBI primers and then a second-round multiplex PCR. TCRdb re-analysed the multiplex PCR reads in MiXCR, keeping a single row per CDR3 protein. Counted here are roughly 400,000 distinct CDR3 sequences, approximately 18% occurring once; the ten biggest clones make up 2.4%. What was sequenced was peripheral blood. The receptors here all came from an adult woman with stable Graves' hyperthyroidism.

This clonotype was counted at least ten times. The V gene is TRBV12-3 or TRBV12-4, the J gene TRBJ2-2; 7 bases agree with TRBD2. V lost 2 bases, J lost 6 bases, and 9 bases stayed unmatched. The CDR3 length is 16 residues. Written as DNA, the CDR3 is TGTGCCAGCAGTTTAAAGAGGGGAGGGGTTGCCGGGGAGCTGTTTTTT. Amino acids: CASSLKRGGVAGELFF.

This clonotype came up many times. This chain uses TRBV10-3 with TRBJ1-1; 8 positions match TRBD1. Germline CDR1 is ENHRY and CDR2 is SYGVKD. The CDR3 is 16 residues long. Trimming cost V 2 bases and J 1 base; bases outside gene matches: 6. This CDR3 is CAISEPGTGQNTEAFF. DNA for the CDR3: TGTGCCATCAGTGAGCCCGGGACAGGCCAGAACACTGAAGCTTTCTTT.

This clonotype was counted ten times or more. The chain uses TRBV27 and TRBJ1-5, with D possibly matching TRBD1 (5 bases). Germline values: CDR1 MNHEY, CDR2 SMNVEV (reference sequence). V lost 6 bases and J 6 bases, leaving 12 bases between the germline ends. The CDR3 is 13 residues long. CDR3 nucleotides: TGTGCCAGCAGCCCTAGGGGTTTTCAGCCCCAGCATTTT. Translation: CASSPRGFQPQHF.

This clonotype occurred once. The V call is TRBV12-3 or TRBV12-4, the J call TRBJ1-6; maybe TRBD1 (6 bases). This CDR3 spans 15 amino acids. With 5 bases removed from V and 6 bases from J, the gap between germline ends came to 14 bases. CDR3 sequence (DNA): TGTGCCAGCAGTGCTAGATGGGACATTAATTCACCCCTCCACTTT. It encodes CASSARWDINSPLHF.

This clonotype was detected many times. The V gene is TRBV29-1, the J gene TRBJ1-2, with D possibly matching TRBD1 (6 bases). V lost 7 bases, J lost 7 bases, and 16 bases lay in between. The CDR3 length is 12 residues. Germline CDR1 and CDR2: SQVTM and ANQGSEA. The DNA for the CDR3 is TGCAGCGCCGATGAAGGGGGTGGTGGCTACACCTTC. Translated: CSADEGGGGYTF.

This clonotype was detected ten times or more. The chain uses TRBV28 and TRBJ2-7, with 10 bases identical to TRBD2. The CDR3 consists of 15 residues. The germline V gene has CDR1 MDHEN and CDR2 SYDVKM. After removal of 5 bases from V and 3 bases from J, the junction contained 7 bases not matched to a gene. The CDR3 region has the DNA TGTGCCAGCAGTCCTAGCCTAGCGGGAGACTACGAGCAGTACTTC. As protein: CASSPSLAGDYEQYF.

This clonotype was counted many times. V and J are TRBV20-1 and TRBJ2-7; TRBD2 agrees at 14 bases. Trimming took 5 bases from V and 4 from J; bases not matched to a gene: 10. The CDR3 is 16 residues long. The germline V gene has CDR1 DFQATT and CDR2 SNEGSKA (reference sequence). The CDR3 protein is CSALPGLAGAWYEQYF. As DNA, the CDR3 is TGCAGTGCTCTTCCGGGACTAGCGGGAGCTTGGTACGAGCAGTACTTC.

CDR3 residues: CASSLGAGTFYEQYF. The DNA for the CDR3 is TGTGCCAGCAGCTTAGGGGCAGGGACCTTCTACGAGCAGTACTTC. V is TRBV7-2 and J is TRBJ2-7, with D perhaps TRBD1 or TRBD2 (5 bases each). Per the germline V gene, CDR1 is SGHTA and CDR2 is FQGNSA. The CDR3 has 15 residues. V lost 1 base to trimming and J lost 3 bases, with 13 bases between them.

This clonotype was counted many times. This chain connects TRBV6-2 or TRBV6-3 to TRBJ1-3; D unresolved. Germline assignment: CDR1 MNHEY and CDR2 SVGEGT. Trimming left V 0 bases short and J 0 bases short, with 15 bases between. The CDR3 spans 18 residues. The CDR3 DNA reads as TGTGCCAGCAGTTACTCGTATAGCAGGCTGAGCTCTGGAAACACCATATATTTT. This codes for CASSYSYSRLSSGNTIYF.

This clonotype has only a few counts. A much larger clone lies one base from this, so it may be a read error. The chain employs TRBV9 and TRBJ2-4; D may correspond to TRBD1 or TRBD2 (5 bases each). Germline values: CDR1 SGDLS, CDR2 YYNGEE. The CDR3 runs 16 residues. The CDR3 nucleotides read TGTGCCAGCAGCGTAGACGCCGGGACGCAGGGAAACATTAAGTACTTC. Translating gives CASSVDAGTQGNIKYF.

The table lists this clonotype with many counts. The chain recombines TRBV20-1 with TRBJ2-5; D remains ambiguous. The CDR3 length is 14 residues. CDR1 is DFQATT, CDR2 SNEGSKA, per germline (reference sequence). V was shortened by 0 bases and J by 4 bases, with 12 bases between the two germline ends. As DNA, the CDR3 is TGCAGTGCTAGAGAACCCCGCCTTGGAGAGACCCAGTACTTC. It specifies CSAREPRLGETQYF.

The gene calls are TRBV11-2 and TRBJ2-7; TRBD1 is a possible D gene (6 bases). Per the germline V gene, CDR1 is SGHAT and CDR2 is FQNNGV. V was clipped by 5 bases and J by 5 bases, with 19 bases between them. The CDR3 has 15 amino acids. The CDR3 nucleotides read TGTGCCAGCAGCCCAATAGGGGGAAGACTGAACGAGCAGTACTTC. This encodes CASSPIGGRLNEQYF.

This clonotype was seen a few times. CDR3 region: CASRISSRSSGANVLTF. The CDR3 nucleotides read TGTGCCAGCAGGATAAGTTCCAGGTCCTCTGGGGCCAACGTCCTGACTTTC. The chain joins TRBV7-3 to TRBJ2-6, with D unresolved. In germline, CDR1 is SGHTA, CDR2 FQGTGA. The CDR3 extends over 17 amino acids. Between the trimmed V and J ends, which lost 6 bases and 0 bases, there was a span of 15 bases.

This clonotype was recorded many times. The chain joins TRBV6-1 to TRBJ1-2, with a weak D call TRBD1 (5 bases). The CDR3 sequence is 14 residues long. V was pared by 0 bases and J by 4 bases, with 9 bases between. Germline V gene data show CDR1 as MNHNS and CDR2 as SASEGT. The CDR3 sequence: CASSEARGFYGYTF. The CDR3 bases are TGTGCCAGCAGTGAAGCGCGGGGGTTCTATGGCTACACCTTC.

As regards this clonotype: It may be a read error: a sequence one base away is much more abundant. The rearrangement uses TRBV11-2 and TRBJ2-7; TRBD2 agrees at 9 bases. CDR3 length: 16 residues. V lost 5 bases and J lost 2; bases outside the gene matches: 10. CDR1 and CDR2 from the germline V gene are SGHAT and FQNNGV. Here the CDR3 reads CASSTIAGDSPYEQYF. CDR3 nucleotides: TGTGCCAGCAGCACAATAGCGGGAGACAGCCCCTACGAGCAGTACTTC.

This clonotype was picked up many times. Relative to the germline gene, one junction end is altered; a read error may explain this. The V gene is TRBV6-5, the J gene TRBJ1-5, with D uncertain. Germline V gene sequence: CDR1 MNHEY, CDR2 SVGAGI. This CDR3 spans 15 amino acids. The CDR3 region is CASSYGPPLFQAQHF. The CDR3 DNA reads TGTGCCAGCAGTTATGGACCCCCTCTCTTTCAGGCCCAGCATTTT.

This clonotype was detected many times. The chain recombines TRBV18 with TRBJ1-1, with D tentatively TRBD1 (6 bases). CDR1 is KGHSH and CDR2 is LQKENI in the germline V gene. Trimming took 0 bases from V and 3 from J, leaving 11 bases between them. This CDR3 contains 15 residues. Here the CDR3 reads CASSPPYRADTEAFF. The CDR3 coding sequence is TGTGCCAGCTCACCACCGTACAGGGCGGACACTGAAGCTTTCTTT.

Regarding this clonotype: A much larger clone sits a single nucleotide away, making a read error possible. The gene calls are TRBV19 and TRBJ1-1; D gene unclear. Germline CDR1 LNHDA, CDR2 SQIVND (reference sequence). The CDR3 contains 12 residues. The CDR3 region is CAGSITRFEAFF. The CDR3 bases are TGTGCCGGTAGTATAACACGGTTTGAAGCTTTCTTT.

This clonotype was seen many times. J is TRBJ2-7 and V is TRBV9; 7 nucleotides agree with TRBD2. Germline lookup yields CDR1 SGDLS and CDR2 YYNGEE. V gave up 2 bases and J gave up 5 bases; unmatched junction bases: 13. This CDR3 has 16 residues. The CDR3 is CASSVWEGTKGDEQYF. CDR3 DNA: TGTGCCAGCAGCGTTTGGGAGGGGACTAAGGGAGACGAGCAGTACTTC.

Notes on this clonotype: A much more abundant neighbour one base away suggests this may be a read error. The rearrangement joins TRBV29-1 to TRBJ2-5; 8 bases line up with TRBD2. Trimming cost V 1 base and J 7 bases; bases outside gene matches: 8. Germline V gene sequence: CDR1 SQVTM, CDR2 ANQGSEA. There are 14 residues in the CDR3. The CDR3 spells CSVEASGGLVTQYF. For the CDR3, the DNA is TGCAGCGTTGAAGCTTCGGGGGGGTTAGTGACCCAGTACTTC.

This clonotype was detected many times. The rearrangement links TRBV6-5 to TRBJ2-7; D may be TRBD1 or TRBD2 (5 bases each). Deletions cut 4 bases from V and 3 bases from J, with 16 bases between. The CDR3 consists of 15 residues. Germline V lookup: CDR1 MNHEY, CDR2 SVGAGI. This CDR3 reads CASSSPVGGDYEQYF. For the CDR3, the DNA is TGTGCCAGCAGTTCCCCCGTTGGGGGTGACTACGAGCAGTACTTC.

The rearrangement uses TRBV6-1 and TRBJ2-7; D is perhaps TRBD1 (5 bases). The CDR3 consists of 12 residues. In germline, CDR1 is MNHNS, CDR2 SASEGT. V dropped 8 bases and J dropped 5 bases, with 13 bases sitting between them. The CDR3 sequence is CASGDPRDEQYF. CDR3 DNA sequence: TGTGCCAGCGGAGACCCCAGGGACGAGCAGTACTTC.